Here is one T cell receptor beta chain with its context. Its cognate antigen has yet to be identified. No base quality values were provided; no much bigger clone lies one nucleotide off. Its CDR3 holds 14 amino acids, cysteine through phenylalanine. The entry retains the CDR3 DNA only, 42 bases that are in frame from base 1. Trimming removed 6 bases from V and 0 bases from J, leaving 12 bases between the germline ends. The CDR1 and CDR2 encoded by the germline V gene are MNHEY and SVGAGI. This entry belongs to a study of blood T cell repertoires in COVID-19 (dated by TCRdb to 2018 to 2021). Regarding the complete study: Collaborator samples came from the United States, Italy and Spain and covered acute and convalescent phases of COVID-19. A de-identified subject ID, COVID-19 status, age in years and sex were almost always included in the sample metadata. Where available, HLA class I and class II types were obtained from metadata supplied by the sample provider rather than from assay-based typing. The dataset comprised deeply sampled blood TCRbeta repertoires from subjects exposed to, actively infected with, or recovered from COVID-19. The samples were drawn from two sources: the first 160 participants of the ongoing ImmuneRACE study, and over 1,000 subjects contributed by 6 global collaborators. The material from the prospective study consisted of cDNA or gDNA derived from T cells, B-cell-depleted T cells, or PBMCs. The repertoires were made available in a free public database intended to serve as a resource for research on the immune response to SARS-CoV-2.

The collaborating institutions used their own protocols to collect whole blood in K2EDTA tubes. For TCRbeta analysis, collaborators shipped samples as frozen whole blood, isolated PBMCs, or DNA extracted from either of those sample types. The paper's findings and limits, for the study overall: How much clinical and demographic metadata was included differed by source and by participant, and the metadata was provided uncurated.

TCRbeta CDR3 regions were amplified from genomic DNA by means of the immunoSEQ Assay, a bias-controlled multiplex PCR. The source study handled its data this way. Within the assay, amplification of reference gene primers was used to estimate how many nucleated cells each sample contained. To quantify the absolute abundance of each unique TCRbeta CDR3 rearrangement, sequence reads were collapsed and filtered. For each sample, productive Simpson clonality was calculated as the square root of Simpson's diversity index across productive rearrangements. The table was pulled from immuneACCESS by TCRdb, which kept in-frame rearrangements only. Such tables lose some clones; where checked, under half of the loss comes from unresolved V genes, and the rest has no known cause. V and J calls and clone size follow that table, whereas D and trimming were derived from the DNA. The sample yields approximately 100,000 clones; roughly 87% were counted once. The top ten constitute 3% to 3.5% of the sample.

The chain links TRBV6-5 with TRBJ2-7; a weak D assignment points to TRBD2 (6 bases agree). The material sequenced was peripheral blood. This sequence originates from a man aged 50 or older in a cohort sampled during active COVID-19. The DNA sequence is as follows: TGTGCCAGCAGCGTGGGGGGAACCTCCTACGAGCAGTACTTC. This sequence encodes CASSVGGTSYEQYF.